This T cell receptor beta chain was sequenced during a study of shared clonotypes between healthy human individuals. Trimming removed 7 bases at V and 3 bases at J, with 16 bases between. The V gene's germline CDR1 is MNHEY and CDR2 SVGAGI. The CDR3 runs 15 residues. This clone has only a few counts. TCRdb's table, derived via immunoSEQ multiplex PCR, lists solely in-frame clones and lacks some. The repertoire includes about 770,000 clones, roughly 72% of them detected once, and 1.8% sits in the top ten. The chain uses TRBV6-5 and TRBJ2-1; a possible D gene is TRBD1 (6 bases). The source is a woman younger than 45 in good health. The sample consisted of memory CD4+ T cells sorted from blood. The subset here: CD45RA-negative fraction. CDR3: CASKISDSFYNEQFF. In nucleotides, the CDR3 is TGTGCCAGCAAGATATCGGACAGTTTCTACAATGAGCAGTTCTTC.